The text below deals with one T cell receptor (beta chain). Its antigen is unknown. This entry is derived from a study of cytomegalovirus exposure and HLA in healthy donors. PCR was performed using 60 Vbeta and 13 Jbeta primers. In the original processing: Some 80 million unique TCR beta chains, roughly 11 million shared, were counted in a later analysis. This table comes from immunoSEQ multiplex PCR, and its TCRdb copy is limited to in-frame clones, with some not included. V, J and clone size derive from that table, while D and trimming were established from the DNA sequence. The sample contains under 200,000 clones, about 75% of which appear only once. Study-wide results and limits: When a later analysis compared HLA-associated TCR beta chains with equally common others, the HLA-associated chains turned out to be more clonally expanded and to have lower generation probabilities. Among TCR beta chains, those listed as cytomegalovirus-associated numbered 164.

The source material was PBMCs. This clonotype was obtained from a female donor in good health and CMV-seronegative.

The CDR3 DNA reads as TGTGCCAGCTCACGTACAGGGAACCGACCCCGCAGCACAGATACGCAGTATTTT. Protein sequence: CASSRTGNRPRSTDTQYF. The rearrangement joins TRBV18 to TRBJ2-3; a possible D gene is TRBD1 (6 bases). Trimming took off 4 bases at V and 0 bases at J, with 20 bases between the two ends. Germline CDR1 and CDR2: KGHSH and LQKENI. CDR3 length: 18 residues.